Following are 17 T cell receptor beta chains from one sample sequenced in a study of blood T cell repertoires in COVID-19. Profiled with immunoSEQ multiplex PCR; TCRdb holds only in-frame clones, not every one. The table lists some 120,000 clones, roughly three quarters of them singletons. Sequences were obtained from peripheral blood. These receptors came from a human donor in a cohort sampled during active COVID-19.

This clone showed up just once. This chain connects TRBV3-1 (or the pseudogene TRBV3-2) to TRBJ2-7; no reliable D call. The CDR3 contains 13 residues. The V and J ends lost 4 bases and 2 bases respectively, with 9 bases between them. Germline values: CDR1 LGHDT, CDR2 YNNKEL (reference sequence). CDR3 sequence reads: CASSRRGPYEQYF. CDR3 bases: TGTGCCAGCAGCCGACGCGGTCCCTACGAGCAGTACTTC.

The rearrangement links TRBV5-4 to TRBJ2-7; 9 bases fit TRBD2. CDR3 length: 13 amino acids. V lost 6 bases and J lost 1; bases outside the gene matches: 2. Germline CDR1 SGHNT, CDR2 YYREEE (reference sequence). This chain's CDR3 is CASTLAGSYEQYF. The CDR3 DNA reads TGTGCCAGCACCCTAGCGGGGTCCTACGAGCAGTACTTC.

The chain combines TRBV12-3 or TRBV12-4 with TRBJ1-6; tentative D call: TRBD1 (5 bases). The length of the CDR3 is 12 residues. The V end was cut by 4 bases, the J end by 16 bases, with 14 bases between. The CDR3 region has the DNA TGTGCCAGCAGTTCCCACAGGAACCAACTCCACTTT. Amino acid sequence: CASSSHRNQLHF.

This chain joins TRBV6-5 and TRBJ2-7, with 9 bases that match TRBD2. The CDR3 is 16 amino acids. Per germline, CDR1 MNHEY and CDR2 SVGAGI. V shed 0 bases and J 2 bases; nucleotides not matched to a gene: 5. The CDR3 is CASSYSSSGKTYEQYF. As DNA, the CDR3 is TGTGCCAGCAGTTACTCGTCTAGCGGGAAAACCTACGAGCAGTACTTC.

To note about this clone: Other DNA variants within this sample encode the same CDR3. The chain links TRBV19 to TRBJ1-4, with 7 bases lining up with TRBD1. This CDR3 is built from 15 residues. Germline V lookup: CDR1 LNHDA, CDR2 SQIVND (reference sequence). V was pared by 4 bases and J by 0 bases, with 2 bases of the junction left unmatched. In DNA form, the CDR3 reads TGTGCCAGTAGTACCGGGACAGCAACTAATGAAAAACTGTTTTTT. It codes for CASSTGTATNEKLFF.

The rearrangement links TRBV6-1 to TRBJ1-2; 9 nucleotides line up with TRBD1. Germline lookup yields CDR1 MNHNS and CDR2 SASEGT. The CDR3 contains 18 residues. V gave up 0 bases and J gave up 3 bases; unmatched junction bases: 11. CDR3 in amino acids: CASSEAVRPGQGYYGYTF. The CDR3 bases are TGTGCCAGCAGTGAAGCGGTTCGGCCGGGACAGGGTTACTATGGCTACACCTTC.

The gene calls are TRBV7-8 and TRBJ2-7; possible D gene TRBD2, 6 bases. Germline V gene sequence: CDR1 SGHVS, CDR2 FQNEAQ. V was cut by 5 bases and J by 1 base, with 12 bases left in between. The CDR3 spans 14 residues. CDR3 loop: CASSAPEGSYEQYF. CDR3 in DNA: TGTGCCAGCAGCGCCCCGGAGGGTTCCTACGAGCAGTACTTC.

Comment on this clone: The same CDR3 is also encoded by other DNA sequences in this sample. V usage is TRBV19 and J usage is TRBJ2-7; D possibly corresponds to TRBD2 (6 bases). Trimming took off 3 bases at V and 0 bases at J, with 12 bases between the two ends. The germline CDR1 and CDR2 sequences are LNHDA and SQIVND (reference sequence). CDR3 length equals 15 residues. This chain's CDR3 is CASSIGAGSSYEQYF. The CDR3 DNA is TGTGCCAGTAGTATCGGGGCGGGAAGCTCCTACGAGCAGTACTTC. Full variable domain (outside the CDR3, taken from reference TRBV19 and TRBJ2-7): DGGITQSPKYLFRKEGQNVTLSCEQNLNHDAMYWYRQDPGQGLRLIYYSQIVNDFQKGDIAEGYSVSREKKESFPLTVTSAQKNPTAFYLCASSIGAGSSYEQYFGPGTRLTVT.

This clone appeared once. The chain employs TRBV7-9 and TRBJ1-4; D is undetermined. V was cut by 2 bases and J by 7 bases, with 11 bases left in between. The CDR3 consists of 14 residues. CDR1 and CDR2 from the germline V gene are SEHNR and FQNEAQ (reference sequence). CDR3 in amino acids: CASSLLLGGEKLFF. DNA for the CDR3: TGTGCCAGCAGCTTACTATTGGGAGGTGAAAAACTGTTTTTT.

The gene calls are TRBV18 and TRBJ1-2, with TRBD1 as a possible D gene (6 bases). Trimming took 2 bases from V and 2 from J, leaving 9 bases between them. The CDR3 loop spans 14 amino acids. Germline lookup yields CDR1 KGHSH and CDR2 LQKENI. The CDR3: CASSPEGQNYGYTF. The CDR3 DNA reads TGTGCCAGCTCACCAGAAGGACAGAACTATGGCTACACCTTC.

The chain couples TRBV4-1 to TRBJ2-7, with D maybe TRBD2 (5 bases). The ends were cut back, 0 bases at V and 0 bases at J, with 9 bases in the middle. The CDR3 covers 15 residues. CDR1 is MGHRA, CDR2 YSYEKL, per germline. CDR3 in amino acids: CASSQDGSASYEQYF. Here the CDR3 DNA reads TGCGCCAGCAGCCAAGACGGTAGCGCCTCCTACGAGCAGTACTTC.

The chain is built from TRBV7-3 and TRBJ2-3, with unresolved D. The CDR3 sequence is 14 residues long. V gave up 0 bases and J gave up 4 bases, with 8 bases separating them. Germline lookup yields CDR1 SGHTA and CDR2 FQGTGA. As DNA, the CDR3 is TGTGCCAGCAGCTTAACAGGAGATCCAGATACGCAGTATTTT. Encoded protein: CASSLTGDPDTQYF.

This rearrangement joins TRBV11-2 to TRBJ1-1; 8 nucleotides align to TRBD1. The CDR3 has 13 residues. Per germline, CDR1 SGHAT and CDR2 FQNNGV. V lost 5 bases and J lost 9; bases outside the gene matches: 8. The CDR3 loop reads CASSAGQGPKAFF. Here the CDR3 DNA reads TGTGCCAGCAGCGCCGGACAGGGCCCTAAAGCTTTCTTT.

The chain combines TRBV5-6 with TRBJ2-4, with 11 bases that match TRBD2. CDR3 length: 18 amino acids. Germline-derived CDR1 and CDR2 are SGHDT and YYEEEE. Germline trimming cut 4 bases from V and 0 bases from J; bases unmatched to any gene: 9. CDR3 protein: CASSVGTSGTLAKNIQYF. The CDR3 DNA follows: TGTGCCAGCAGCGTTGGGACTAGCGGAACGCTAGCCAAAAACATTCAGTACTTC.

J is TRBJ2-7 and V is TRBV7-9, with 9 bases that match TRBD1. With V trimmed by 6 bases and J by 5 bases, 5 bases remained unmatched. This CDR3 comprises 13 residues. CDR1 is SEHNR and CDR2 is FQNEAQ in the germline V gene (reference sequence). CDR3 DNA sequence: TGTGCCAGCAGTTCGGGACAGGGCGACGAGCAGTACTTC. Its translation: CASSSGQGDEQYF.

The rearrangement links TRBV11-2 to TRBJ2-7; the match to TRBD1 covers 8 bases. The J segment lost 2 bases and the V segment lost 4 bases, leaving 10 bases of the junction unmatched. This CDR3 spans 16 amino acids. Germline V gene data show CDR1 as SGHAT and CDR2 as FQNNGV. The CDR3 DNA follows: TGTGCCAGCAGCTCCCTCGACAGGGGATTTGCCTACGAGCAGTACTTC. The encoded protein is CASSSLDRGFAYEQYF.

V and J are TRBV19 and TRBJ2-7; 9 bases are shared with TRBD2. This CDR3 region has 14 residues. V was clipped by 5 bases and J by 3 bases; unmatched bases: 5. Germline-derived CDR1 and CDR2 are LNHDA and SQIVND (reference sequence). The CDR3 DNA sequence: TGTGCCAGTAGTGCAGCGGGGGGCCACTACGAGCAGTACTTC. Its translation: CASSAAGGHYEQYF.